Presented here are 29 T cell receptor beta chains from one specimen sequenced in a study of T cell repertoires in cytomegalovirus infection. These receptors' targets are unknown. From the reads, TCRdb called clonotypes with MiXCR, one entry per CDR3 protein. The sample lists fewer than 850,000 distinct CDR3 sequences; roughly 29% were seen once. This sample comprised cultured CD8+ T cells from PBMCs, obtained from culture after CMV antigen stimulation. These receptors were obtained from a human donor in good health (CMV status not recorded). Some clones in this sample may be carry-over from other donors' samples.

The chain couples TRBV2 to TRBJ2-3; D is unclear. V was clipped by 9 bases and J by 4 bases, with 26 bases between them. The germline CDR1 and CDR2 sequences are SNHLY and FYNNEI. This CDR3 is 17 amino acids long. The CDR3 sequence: CARINSGPLIAADTQYF. Written as DNA, the CDR3 is TGTGCCAGAATCAATTCAGGACCCCTGATCGCGGCAGATACGCAGTATTTT.

J is TRBJ2-5 and V is TRBV7-9, with D tentatively TRBD1 (8 bases). CDR1 is SEHNR and CDR2 is FQNEAQ in the germline V gene (reference sequence). This CDR3 region has 15 residues. The V end lost 4 bases, the J end lost 3 bases, and 15 bases lay between the germline ends. The DNA for the CDR3 is TGTGCCAGCAGCTACAGACAGGGGAGGGAAGAGACCCAGTACTTC. It specifies CASSYRQGREETQYF.

The chain uses TRBV4-1 and TRBJ2-7, with D unclear. The CDR3 extends over 14 amino acids. Trimming pared 2 bases from V and 2 bases from J, leaving 10 bases between. Germline CDR1 reads MGHRA; CDR2 reads YSYEKL. CDR3 protein: CASSQSGDTYEQYF. DNA of the CDR3: TGCGCCAGCAGCCAATCTGGGGATACCTACGAGCAGTACTTC.

The chain recombines TRBV19 with TRBJ1-3, with unresolved D. The germline V gene has CDR1 LNHDA and CDR2 SQIVND (reference sequence). The CDR3 totals 15 residues. Trimming shortened V by 3 bases and J by 0 bases, and 9 bases separated the two germline ends. The CDR3 bases are TGTGCCAGTAGTATTGGCACCCTCTCTGGAAACACCATATATTTT. This codes for CASSIGTLSGNTIYF.

This clonotype was picked up many times. The chain links TRBV7-8 to TRBJ1-5; TRBD1 agrees at 7 bases. Trimming cost V 5 bases and J 4 bases; bases outside gene matches: 20. The CDR3 consists of 19 residues. Germline-derived CDR1 and CDR2 are SGHVS and FQNEAQ. The CDR3 region has the DNA TGTGCCAGCAGCACCACAGGGGTTCTCATGCAAGGGGTTAATCAGCCCCAGCATTTT. Its protein product is CASSTTGVLMQGVNQPQHF.

The chain links TRBV7-6 to TRBJ1-6, with D unresolved. V lost 8 bases, J lost 6 bases, and 8 bases lay in between. Germline V gene sequence: CDR1 SGHVS, CDR2 FNYEAQ. The CDR3 runs 12 residues. This CDR3 reads CASHRLNSPLHF. The CDR3 nucleotides read TGTGCCAGCCACAGACTTAATTCACCCCTCCACTTT.

This clonotype occurred once. The V call is TRBV2, the J call TRBJ2-7; D may match TRBD1 or TRBD2 (6 bases each). Germline V gene lookup returns CDR1 SNHLY and CDR2 FYNNEI. The germline V and J ends were trimmed by 9 bases and 2 bases, with 14 bases remaining between them. This CDR3 region has 13 residues. The CDR3 loop is CASPGGSPYEQYF. CDR3 in DNA: TGTGCCAGTCCCGGGGGCAGTCCCTACGAGCAGTACTTC.

The chain links TRBV27 to TRBJ1-3, with D uncertain. CDR1 and CDR2 from the germline V gene are MNHEY and SMNVEV (reference sequence). This CDR3 is built from 16 residues. V lost 0 bases and J lost 2, with 11 bases in between. CDR3 nucleotides: TGTGCCAGCAGTTTATCAGGGCCCGCTACTGGAAACACCATATATTTT. Protein product: CASSLSGPATGNTIYF.

The genes are TRBV4-1 and TRBJ2-2, with D unresolved. CDR3 length equals 13 residues. V lost 4 bases to trimming and J lost 10 bases, with 13 bases between them. Germline assignment: CDR1 MGHRA and CDR2 YSYEKL. CDR3 sequence reads: CASSPALGQELFF. The CDR3 DNA follows: TGCGCCAGCAGCCCGGCCCTAGGGCAGGAGCTGTTTTTT.

The sample holds one count of this clonotype. The chain recombines TRBV9 with TRBJ2-3; 7 nucleotides agree with TRBD1. The germline V gene encodes CDR1 SGDLS and CDR2 YYNGEE. The CDR3 consists of 15 residues. The V and J ends lost 0 bases and 1 base, in that order; junction bases with no gene match: 2. The CDR3 here is CASSVEGQRTDTQYF. For the CDR3, the DNA is TGTGCCAGCAGCGTAGAGGGACAGCGCACAGATACGCAGTATTTT. The entire variable domain, with the rest obtained from reference TRBV9 and TRBJ2-3, is as follows: DSGVTQTPKHLITATGQRVTLRCSPRSGDLSVYWYQQSLDQGLQFLIQYYNGEERAKGNILERFSAQQFPDLHSELNLSSLELGDSALYFCASSVEGQRTDTQYFGPGTRLTVL.

This clonotype was seen only a few times. The CDR3 nucleotides read TGTGCCAGCAGCTTAGAGGGCCGGGACTACAACACAGATACGCAGTATTTT. Amino acids: CASSLEGRDYNTDTQYF. This chain links TRBV11-1 with TRBJ2-3; 7 bases map to TRBD2. The V gene end was trimmed by 1 base and the J gene end by 2 bases; junction bases not matched to a gene: 9. This CDR3 has 17 residues. CDR1 SGHAT and CDR2 FQDESV come from the germline V gene (reference sequence).

This clonotype was seen ten or more times. The rearrangement links TRBV19 to TRBJ1-1; tentatively, D is TRBD1 (6 bases). V lost 3 bases and J lost 1, with 9 bases in between. The CDR3 is 14 amino acids. Germline CDR1 LNHDA, CDR2 SQIVND (reference sequence). The CDR3 here is CASSISGANTEAFF. For the CDR3, the DNA is TGTGCCAGTAGTATTTCAGGGGCGAACACTGAAGCTTTCTTT.

The rearrangement uses TRBV7-2 and TRBJ2-2; no firm D call. The CDR3 spans 13 residues. CDR1 and CDR2 from the germline V gene are SGHTA and FQGNSA. With 5 bases removed from V and 7 bases from J, the gap between germline ends came to 11 bases. The CDR3 reads CASSLGAIGELFF. As DNA, the CDR3 is TGTGCCAGCAGCCTCGGCGCTATCGGGGAGCTGTTTTTT.

This chain uses TRBV9 with TRBJ2-1, with TRBD2 identical over 10 bases. Trimming took 0 bases from V and 3 from J; bases not matched to a gene: 3. Germline lookup yields CDR1 SGDLS and CDR2 YYNGEE. This CDR3 contains 16 residues. The chain's CDR3 is CASSVVTSGFYNEQFF. CDR3 in DNA: TGTGCCAGCAGCGTAGTGACTAGCGGGTTCTACAATGAGCAGTTCTTC.

This clonotype has just a few counts. The CDR3 DNA reads TGTGCCAGCAGCTCTCAAGTGGAAGAGACCCAGTACTTC. It codes for CASSSQVEETQYF. The chain uses TRBV7-9 and TRBJ2-5; D unresolved. Trimming took off 4 bases at V and 3 bases at J, with 9 bases between the two ends. The CDR3 is made up of 13 amino acids. The germline V gene encodes CDR1 SEHNR and CDR2 FQNEAQ (reference sequence).

The chain links TRBV19 to TRBJ2-7; tentative D call: TRBD2 (5 bases). CDR1 LNHDA and CDR2 SQIVND come from the germline V gene (reference sequence). Between the trimmed V and J ends, which lost 5 bases and 4 bases, there was a span of 15 bases. There are 14 residues in the CDR3. In DNA, the CDR3 is TGTGCCAGTAGTTCGGGGTCGGACCTGTACGAGCAGTACTTC. This encodes CASSSGSDLYEQYF. Combining the CDR3 with reference TRBV19 and TRBJ2-7 gives the whole variable domain DGGITQSPKYLFRKEGQNVTLSCEQNLNHDAMYWYRQDPGQGLRLIYYSQIVNDFQKGDIAEGYSVSREKKESFPLTVTSAQKNPTAFYLCASSSGSDLYEQYFGPGTRLTVT.

The genes are TRBV7-9 and TRBJ1-2, with 10 bases lining up with TRBD1. This CDR3 has 16 amino acids. Per the germline V gene, CDR1 is SEHNR and CDR2 is FQNEAQ (reference sequence). The J segment lost 3 bases and the V segment lost 2 bases, leaving 6 bases of the junction unmatched. The CDR3 nucleotides read TGTGCCAGCAGCTTAATCCCAGGACAGGGGGACTATGGCTACACCTTC. Its protein is CASSLIPGQGDYGYTF.

This clonotype was seen more than once but under ten times. The chain uses TRBV20-1 and TRBJ2-7; TRBD1 agrees at 9 bases. Germline V gene sequence: CDR1 DFQATT, CDR2 SNEGSKA (reference sequence). The CDR3 is 13 amino acids. V gave up 6 bases and J gave up 3 bases; unmatched junction bases: 6. CDR3 in amino acids: CSARGQGDYEQYF. CDR3 in DNA: TGCAGTGCCAGGGGACAGGGAGACTACGAGCAGTACTTC.

The chain links TRBV4-1 to TRBJ2-3; 8 bases agree with TRBD2. The V gene's germline CDR1 is MGHRA and CDR2 YSYEKL. Trimming cost V 0 bases and J 5 bases; bases outside gene matches: 25. The CDR3 covers 22 residues. CDR3 bases: TGCGCCAGCAGCCAAGATCCTTGGGAGGTGGGAGCGGGGGATCATTGGGGAGATACGCAGTATTTT. It encodes CASSQDPWEVGAGDHWGDTQYF.

This chain links TRBV6-5 with TRBJ2-3; D ambiguous. Trimming pared 2 bases from V and 4 bases from J, leaving 10 bases between. The CDR3 runs 14 residues. Germline V gives CDR1 MNHEY, CDR2 SVGAGI. The CDR3 sequence is CASSYAGLADTQYF. As DNA, the CDR3 is TGTGCCAGCAGTTACGCCGGTTTGGCAGATACGCAGTATTTT.

This chain joins TRBV12-3 or TRBV12-4 and TRBJ1-2; a possible D gene is TRBD1 (6 bases). V was pared by 3 bases and J by 4 bases, with 12 bases between. The CDR3 consists of 14 residues. CDR3 residues: CASSLFGGGYGYTF. In DNA form, the CDR3 reads TGTGCCAGCAGTTTGTTCGGAGGGGGCTATGGCTACACCTTC.

The rearrangement joins TRBV6-1 to TRBJ2-7, with 7 bases aligning to TRBD1. The CDR3 length is 15 residues. Germline CDR1 is MNHNS and CDR2 is SASEGT. V was clipped by 6 bases and J by 0 bases; unmatched bases: 8. This chain's CDR3 is CASSPDRTSSYEQYF. In DNA, the CDR3 is TGTGCCAGCAGCCCGGACAGGACAAGCTCCTACGAGCAGTACTTC.

The chain is built from TRBV4-1 and TRBJ1-5; 7 bases fit TRBD1. The germline gives CDR1 MGHRA, CDR2 YSYEKL. V was pared by 0 bases and J by 3 bases, with 5 bases of the junction left unmatched. The CDR3 consists of 16 residues. The CDR3 nucleotides are TGCGCCAGCAGCCAAGAGGATGGACAGGTCAATCAGCCCCAGCATTTT. Protein product: CASSQEDGQVNQPQHF.

This clonotype occurred a few times. The chain combines TRBV6-5 with TRBJ1-1; the D gene is possibly TRBD1 (5 bases). With 11 bases removed from V and 4 bases from J, the gap between germline ends came to 17 bases. This CDR3 has 13 amino acids. Germline-derived CDR1 and CDR2 are MNHEY and SVGAGI. The CDR3 reads CASQSRGGTEAFF. CDR3 coding DNA: TGTGCCTCTCAAAGTCGTGGGGGCACTGAAGCTTTCTTT.

This chain joins TRBV7-6 and TRBJ2-1, with TRBD2 matching 10 bases. The trim removed 4 bases at V and 3 bases at J, leaving 6 bases unmatched. The CDR3 sequence is 16 residues long. Germline V gives CDR1 SGHVS, CDR2 FNYEAQ. The CDR3 is CASSSQASGGYNEQFF. CDR3 nucleotide sequence: TGTGCCAGCAGCTCCCAGGCTAGCGGGGGCTACAATGAGCAGTTCTTC.

This clonotype has a single count. This chain joins TRBV4-1 and TRBJ2-2, with a tentative D call TRBD1 (5 bases). Germline CDR1 is MGHRA and CDR2 is YSYEKL. There are 14 residues in the CDR3. Trimming took 4 bases from V and 6 from J, leaving 12 bases between them. CDR3 in amino acids: CASSLLKGSGELFF. CDR3 DNA sequence: TGCGCCAGCAGCCTGCTCAAGGGGTCCGGGGAGCTGTTTTTT.

This clonotype has just a few counts. The chain employs TRBV10-2 and TRBJ2-1, with TRBD1 matching over 7 bases. Germline V gene data show CDR1 as WSHSY and CDR2 as SAAADI. Germline trimming cut 7 bases from V and 5 bases from J; bases unmatched to any gene: 2. This CDR3 is 12 amino acids long. CDR3 in amino acids: CASKQGNNEQFF. CDR3 DNA sequence: TGCGCCAGCAAACAGGGGAACAATGAGCAGTTCTTC.

This clonotype was counted ten times or more. At one of its ends the junction is not consistent with the germline gene, which may arise from a read error. The rearrangement joins TRBV4-1 to TRBJ1-1; weak D call: TRBD1 (5 bases). Germline CDR1 is MGHRA and CDR2 is YSYEKL. The CDR3 contains 14 residues. The CDR3 loop reads CASSQEGLNTEAFF. Written as DNA, the CDR3 is TGTGCCAGCAGCCAAGAGGGGTTGAACACTGAAGCTTTCTTT.

This chain uses TRBV4-1 with TRBJ2-3; D ambiguous. The germline V gene has CDR1 MGHRA and CDR2 YSYEKL. Trimming took off 4 bases at V and 1 base at J, with 18 bases between the two ends. The CDR3 sequence is 17 residues long. The CDR3 protein is CASSLKGTEYRTDTQYF. CDR3 nucleotide sequence: TGCGCCAGCAGCCTTAAGGGTACGGAGTACCGCACAGATACGCAGTATTTT.